This T cell receptor (beta chain) comes out of a study of T cell repertoires in cytomegalovirus infection (dated by TCRdb to between 2017 and 2020). Context from the whole study: Recently identified HLA-C-restricted CMV epitopes, whose presentation resists viral immunomodulation, were targeted by peptide stimulations together with well-studied HLA-B-restricted epitopes. Donor HLA type was relevant to the analysis, because carriage of CMV infection together with the matching HLA type was indicated by public TCR beta signatures. General findings and caveats noted by the study authors: The ex vivo response was dominated by HLA-C-restricted CMV-specific TCR beta clonotypes, and the single most frequent clonotype in two of eight donors was supplied by these HLA-C-restricted clonotypes. In both this cohort and an independent roughly 350-donor cohort, the cumulative frequency of public TCR beta family members distinguished carriers of CMV infection plus the relevant HLA type.

This clonotype showed up just a few times. The antigen it recognizes is unknown. Base qualities are not recorded, but no much larger clone differs from it by a single base. V is pared back by 0 bases and J by 2 bases, with 5 bases lying between the germline termini. From cysteine to phenylalanine, the CDR3 is 14 amino acids long. The DNA shown is the 42-base CDR3, in frame from base 1. The germline V gene supplies CDR1 MGHRA and CDR2 YSYEKL. Reading the label with the study, this specimen's treatment or condition is: in vitro stimulation with specific CMV peptide epitopes to enrich CMV-specific T cells. The sequencer was an Illumina HiSeq 1500. The public reads were quality trimmed at Q25 with fastp and then assembled into clones with MiXCR by TCRdb, keeping productive beta chains. Every CDR3 protein is listed once, alongside the most common genes and DNA of its rows. Within this sample are 680,000 or so distinct CDR3 sequences, with roughly 33% of them counted one time only. The ten largest account for 18% of the sample.

The TCR sequence derives from a human donor in good health (CMV status not recorded). Some clones in this sample may be carry-over from other donors' samples. This sequence uses TRBV4-1 and TRBJ1-5; D gene: possibly TRBD1, on 5 matching bases. The specimen was cultured PBMCs, collected from culture after CMV antigen stimulation. The CDR3 protein: CASSQEGGNQPQHF. The bases read TGCGCCAGCAGCCAAGAAGGGGGCAATCAGCCCCAGCATTTT.